This T cell receptor (beta chain) was identified during a study of blood T cells in healthy people across ages. A sample-barcoded 5' primer and a J-beta primer mix were used in a second PCR of about 6 to 11 cycles. TCRdb fed the 5' RACE reads into MiXCR, producing one record per CDR3 protein. This sample has fewer than 1.5 million distinct CDR3 sequences, with about 43% found just once. CDR3 size: 16 residues. Trimming removed 5 bases from V and 1 base from J; junction bases left unmatched: 5. Germline V gives CDR1 SGHTA, CDR2 FQGNSA. At least ten counts were recorded for this clonotype. Antigen unknown. Study-level points and caveats: Estimates of total diversity, which came from one million sequenced T cells, were considered to be underestimates. Long-lived donors carried more naive CD4+ cells and greater diversity than aged donors.

The receptor comes from a woman aged 18-35 years in good health. Sequencing input: blood. The chain carries TRBV7-2 and TRBJ2-3; 11 bases are a match to TRBD2. This chain's CDR3 is CASSLRTSGRTDTQYF. Here the CDR3 DNA reads TGTGCCAGCAGCCTTAGGACTAGCGGGCGCACAGATACGCAGTATTTT.